This TCR beta chain was observed in a study of T cell responses to AZD1222 COVID-19 vaccine. Germline lookup yields CDR1 SGHDN and CDR2 FVKESK. There are 13 residues in the CDR3. V dropped 1 base and J dropped 6 bases, with 10 bases sitting between them. Sequencing was performed with immunoSEQ multiplex PCR; in TCRdb, only in-frame clones are kept and a portion is missing. The sample holds about 180,000 clones, 85% to 90% seen once. This clone has a handful of counts. The rearrangement uses TRBV14 and TRBJ2-7, with D possibly TRBD1 on 6 matching bases. The material was peripheral blood, obtained on day 0 of AZD1222 vaccination. This sequence originates from an adult in good health. The CDR3 is CASSQGLGAEQYF. CDR3 DNA: TGTGCCAGCAGCCAAGGTCTGGGGGCCGAGCAGTACTTC.